This T cell receptor (beta chain) comes out of a study of STAT3 mutations in large granular lymphocyte leukemia. The study's findings and limits: Every T-cell large granular lymphocyte leukemia patient had at least one immunodominant TCR beta clonotype.

V dropped 4 bases and J dropped 12 bases, with 11 bases sitting between them. The CDR3 is made up of 11 amino acids. Looked up from germline, CDR1 is SGHDT and CDR2 is YYEEEE. For this clone: Its antigen is not identified.

Assay used: immunoSEQ multiplex PCR; TCRdb lists only in-frame clones, some missing. The data show 8,500 to 11,000 clones, 87% seen once. The rearrangement links TRBV5-6 to TRBJ2-1; D might be TRBD2 (6 bases). Source material: peripheral blood mononuclear cells. The source is a man aged 60-69 years with T-cell large granular lymphocyte leukemia. Some clones in this sample may be carry-over from other donors' samples. The CDR3 protein is CASSLGGGQFF. CDR3 DNA sequence: TGTGCCAGCAGCCTGGGGGGAGGGCAGTTCTTC.